These 12 T cell receptor beta chains were sequenced from one sample in a study of T cell repertoires in cytomegalovirus infection (dated by TCRdb to the late 2010s). Sequencing used an Illumina HiSeq 1500. TCRdb reanalyzed the raw reads on its own, using fastp at Q25 for trimming and MiXCR for clone calling, and kept in-frame beta chains. All rows with the same CDR3 protein become a single entry with the most common DNA and genes. Recorded for this sample are 75,000 to 95,000 distinct CDR3 sequences; approximately 45% of them occurred a single time. The top ten clones comprise 85% to 95% of the sample. No antigens are known for them. What the treatment or condition label conveys for this sample: in vitro stimulation with specific CMV peptide epitopes to enrich CMV-specific T cells. Sequenced here: CD8+ T cells from cultured PBMCs, sampled from culture after CMV antigen stimulation. The receptors were gathered from a human donor in good health (CMV status not recorded). Some clones in this sample may be carry-over from other donors' samples.

The V call is TRBV5-4, the J call TRBJ1-2; TRBD1 might be the D (5 bases). The germline gives CDR1 SGHNT, CDR2 YYREEE (reference sequence). Trimming removed 0 bases at V and 6 bases at J, with 12 bases between. CDR3 length equals 14 residues. DNA of the CDR3: TGTGCCAGCAGCTTGGACCGGGGAGGGGATGGCTACACCTTC. Translation: CASSLDRGGDGYTF.

This clonotype has just a few counts. J is TRBJ1-1 and V is TRBV7-4; 8 bases map to TRBD1. The CDR3 sequence is 13 residues long. The V and J ends lost 5 bases and 5 bases, in that order; junction bases with no gene match: 4. Germline V gene sequence: CDR1 SGHVT, CDR2 SQSDAQ. The CDR3 sequence: CASSGQGGTEAFF. CDR3 nucleotides: TGTGCCAGCAGCGGACAGGGCGGTACTGAAGCTTTCTTT. The full variable domain, its missing parts supplied by reference TRBV7-4 and TRBJ1-1, is GAGVSQSPRYKVAKRGRDVALRCDSISGHVTLYWYRQTLGQGSEVLTYSQSDAQRDKSGRPSGRFSAERPERSVSTLKIQRTEQGDSAVYLCASSGQGGTEAFFGQGTRLTVV.

The chain carries TRBV6-8 and TRBJ2-1; a possible D gene is TRBD2 (7 bases). V lost 6 bases, J lost 5 bases, and 23 bases lay in between. Germline lookup yields CDR1 MNHGY and CDR2 SAAAGT. The CDR3 length is 17 residues. The CDR3 region has the DNA TGTGCCAGCAGATCTCCCTGGGGGGCGGGAGCTAACAATGAGCAGTTCTTC. It translates to CASRSPWGAGANNEQFF.

The V gene is TRBV7-2, the J gene TRBJ1-1; no reliable D call. Looked up from germline, CDR1 is SGHTA and CDR2 is FQGNSA. V lost 2 bases and J lost 4, with 8 bases in between. The CDR3 contains 13 residues. This CDR3 reads CASSLIALTEAFF. CDR3 nucleotides: TGTGCCAGCAGCTTAATAGCGCTCACTGAAGCTTTCTTT. The full variable domain, with the rest looked up from reference TRBV7-2 and TRBJ1-1, is GAGVSQSPSNKVTEKGKDVELRCDPISGHTALYWYRQSLGQGLEFLIYFQGNSAPDKSGLPSDRFSAERTGGSVSTLTIQRTQQEDSAVYLCASSLIALTEAFFGQGTRLTVV.

This clonotype was detected only a few times. The chain has TRBV28 and TRBJ2-5, with D perhaps TRBD1 (6 bases). This CDR3 region has 14 residues. V dropped 6 bases and J dropped 1 base, with 12 bases sitting between them. Germline V CDR1 and CDR2: MDHEN, SYDVKM. This chain's CDR3 is CASSQTGSQETQYF. The CDR3 DNA follows: TGTGCCAGCAGCCAAACAGGGTCCCAAGAGACCCAGTACTTC.

This clonotype was seen a handful of times. The rearrangement uses TRBV6-8 and TRBJ2-2; D is possibly TRBD2 (6 bases). CDR3 size: 15 residues. Per the germline V gene, CDR1 is MNHGY and CDR2 is SAAAGT. V was clipped by 3 bases and J by 2 bases, with 10 bases between them. The CDR3 DNA follows: TGTGCCAGCAGTTATGTGGGAGGCAACACCGGGGAGCTGTTTTTT. Its protein is CASSYVGGNTGELFF.

This CDR3 reads CASTVTDSKRDTQYF. The CDR3, as DNA: TGTGCCAGCACCGTAACGGACAGCAAGCGTGATACGCAGTATTTT. The J gene is TRBJ2-3, the V gene TRBV7-3; D might be TRBD1 (6 bases). This CDR3 has 15 amino acids. The germline gives CDR1 SGHTA, CDR2 FQGTGA. The V end was cut by 7 bases, the J end by 6 bases, with 20 bases between. Combining the CDR3 with reference TRBV7-3 and TRBJ2-3 gives the whole variable domain GAGVSQTPSNKVTEKGKYVELRCDPISGHTALYWYRQSLGQGPEFLIYFQGTGAADDSGLPNDRFFAVRPEGSVSTLKIQRTERGDSAVYLCASTVTDSKRDTQYFGPGTRLTVL.

This clonotype was observed a handful of times. V usage is TRBV6-6 and J usage is TRBJ2-6, with 7 positions matching TRBD1. CDR1 and CDR2 from the germline V gene are MNHNY and SVGAGI (reference sequence). The length of the CDR3 is 19 residues. V shed 6 bases, J shed 0 bases, and the junction held 14 bases outside the gene matches. The CDR3 coding sequence is TGTGCCAGCAGGTCGACAGGGATGGCCGACTTCTCTGGGGCCAACGTCCTGACTTTC. This translates into CASRSTGMADFSGANVLTF.

The chain uses TRBV5-1 and TRBJ2-7; 7 bases are a match to TRBD1. CDR3 length: 13 residues. After removal of 3 bases from V and 3 bases from J, the junction contained 3 bases not matched to a gene. Germline V gives CDR1 SGHRS, CDR2 YFSETQ. The CDR3 nucleotides read TGCGCCAGCAGCTGGGGACAGCACTACGAGCAGTACTTC. Its translation: CASSWGQHYEQYF.

This clonotype was detected only once. J is TRBJ2-2 and V is TRBV13; D may be TRBD2 (5 bases). Germline CDR1 PRHDT, CDR2 FYEKMQ (reference sequence). V lost 3 bases and J lost 5, with 13 bases in between. The CDR3 has 15 amino acids. CDR3 region: CASSLGSSGTGELFF. Here the CDR3 DNA reads TGTGCCAGCAGCTTGGGCAGTTCGGGGACCGGGGAGCTGTTTTTT.

The chain employs TRBV28 and TRBJ2-1; 11 bases align to TRBD2. The germline gives CDR1 MDHEN, CDR2 SYDVKM. Losses at the gene ends were 1 base for V and 8 bases for J; bases not matched to a gene: 7. There are 16 residues in the CDR3. The chain's CDR3 is CASSLLLAGGPDEQFF. The CDR3 nucleotides read TGTGCCAGCAGTTTATTGTTAGCGGGAGGGCCCGATGAGCAGTTCTTC.

This clonotype was observed a handful of times. The chain employs TRBV12-3 or TRBV12-4 and TRBJ2-3; 9 positions agree with TRBD2. This CDR3 is built from 11 residues. The V and J ends lost 7 bases and 8 bases, in that order; junction bases with no gene match: 1. The CDR3 loop reads CASTSGATQYF. The CDR3 DNA reads as TGTGCCAGCACTAGCGGGGCTACGCAGTATTTT.